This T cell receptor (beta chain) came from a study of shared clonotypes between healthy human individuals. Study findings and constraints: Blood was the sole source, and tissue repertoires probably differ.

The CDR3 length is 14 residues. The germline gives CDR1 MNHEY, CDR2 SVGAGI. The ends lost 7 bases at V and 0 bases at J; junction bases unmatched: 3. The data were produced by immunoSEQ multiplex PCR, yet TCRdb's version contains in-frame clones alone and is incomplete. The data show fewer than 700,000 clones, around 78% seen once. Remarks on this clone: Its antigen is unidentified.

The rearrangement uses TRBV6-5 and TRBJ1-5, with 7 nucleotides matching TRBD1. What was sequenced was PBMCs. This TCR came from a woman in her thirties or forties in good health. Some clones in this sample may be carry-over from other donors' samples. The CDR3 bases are TGTGCCAGCACTGACAGGGCTAGCAATCAGCCCCAGCATTTT. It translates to CASTDRASNQPQHF.